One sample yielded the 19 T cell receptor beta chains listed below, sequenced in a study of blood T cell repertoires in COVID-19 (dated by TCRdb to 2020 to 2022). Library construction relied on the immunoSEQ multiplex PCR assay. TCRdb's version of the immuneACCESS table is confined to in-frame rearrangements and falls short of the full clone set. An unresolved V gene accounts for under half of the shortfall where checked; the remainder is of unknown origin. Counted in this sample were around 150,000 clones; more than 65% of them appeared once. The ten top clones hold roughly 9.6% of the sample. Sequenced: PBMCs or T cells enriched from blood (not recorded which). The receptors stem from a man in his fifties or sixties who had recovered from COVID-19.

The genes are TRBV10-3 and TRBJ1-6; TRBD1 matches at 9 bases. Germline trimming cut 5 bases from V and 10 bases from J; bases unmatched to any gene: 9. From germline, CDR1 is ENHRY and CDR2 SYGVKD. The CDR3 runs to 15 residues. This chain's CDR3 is CAISLQQGAESPLHF. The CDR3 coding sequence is TGTGCCATCAGTTTACAACAGGGGGCCGAATCACCCCTCCACTTT.

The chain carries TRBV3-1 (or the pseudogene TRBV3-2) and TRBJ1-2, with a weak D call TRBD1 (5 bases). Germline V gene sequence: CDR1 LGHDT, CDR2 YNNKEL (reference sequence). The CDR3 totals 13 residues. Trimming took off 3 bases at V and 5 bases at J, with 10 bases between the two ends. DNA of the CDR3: TGTGCCAGCAGCCACAAGCAGGGATATGGCTACACCTTC. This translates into CASSHKQGYGYTF.

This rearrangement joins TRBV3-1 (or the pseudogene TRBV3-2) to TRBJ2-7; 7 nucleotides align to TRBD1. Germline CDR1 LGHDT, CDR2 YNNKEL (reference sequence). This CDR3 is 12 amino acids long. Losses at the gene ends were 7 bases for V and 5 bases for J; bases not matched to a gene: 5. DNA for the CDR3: TGTGCCAGCACCGAAGGGGGCGACGAGCAGTACTTC. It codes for CASTEGGDEQYF.

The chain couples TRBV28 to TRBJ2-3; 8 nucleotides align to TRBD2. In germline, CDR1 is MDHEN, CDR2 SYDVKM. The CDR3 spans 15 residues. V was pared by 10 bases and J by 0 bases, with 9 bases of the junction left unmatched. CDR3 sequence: CANAPRGGSTDTQYF. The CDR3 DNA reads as TGTGCCAATGCACCTCGGGGGGGAAGCACAGATACGCAGTATTTT. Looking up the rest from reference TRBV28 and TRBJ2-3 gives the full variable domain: DVKVTQSSRYLVKRTGEKVFLECVQDMDHENMFWYRQDPGLGLRLIYFSYDVKMKEKGDIPEGYSVSREKKERFSLILESASTNQTSMYLCANAPRGGSTDTQYFGPGTRLTVL.

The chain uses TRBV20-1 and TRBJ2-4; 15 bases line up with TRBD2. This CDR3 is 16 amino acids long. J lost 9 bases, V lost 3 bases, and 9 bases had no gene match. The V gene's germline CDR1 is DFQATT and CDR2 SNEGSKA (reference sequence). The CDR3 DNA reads TGCAGTGCTAGTAAATGGACTAGCGGGGGGGAGGGCATTCAGTACTTC. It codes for CSASKWTSGGEGIQYF.

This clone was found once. CDR3 protein: CASSPVGRTGYEQYF. CDR3 DNA sequence: TGCGCCAGCAGCCCGGTTGGTCGGACAGGGTACGAGCAGTACTTC. This chain uses TRBV5-1 with TRBJ2-7; TRBD1 aligns across 8 bases. The CDR3 covers 15 residues. The trim removed 4 bases at V and 4 bases at J, leaving 10 bases unmatched. In germline, CDR1 is SGHRS, CDR2 YFSETQ.

The CDR3 nucleotides read TGTGCCAGCAGTCCTACGGGGGGGCCCCCGAAGACCCAGTACTTC. Protein sequence: CASSPTGGPPKTQYF. The genes are TRBV7-9 and TRBJ2-5, with 8 bases aligning to TRBD2. This CDR3 is 15 amino acids long. The V gene end was trimmed by 6 bases and the J gene end by 6 bases; junction bases not matched to a gene: 12. The V gene's germline CDR1 is SEHNR and CDR2 FQNEAQ (reference sequence). The full variable domain, with the rest looked up from reference TRBV7-9 and TRBJ2-5, is DTGVSQNPRHKITKRGQNVTFRCDPISEHNRLYWYRQTLGQGPEFLTYFQNEAQLEKSRLLSDRFSAERPKGSFSTLEIQRTEQGDSAMYLCASSPTGGPPKTQYFGPGTRLLVL.

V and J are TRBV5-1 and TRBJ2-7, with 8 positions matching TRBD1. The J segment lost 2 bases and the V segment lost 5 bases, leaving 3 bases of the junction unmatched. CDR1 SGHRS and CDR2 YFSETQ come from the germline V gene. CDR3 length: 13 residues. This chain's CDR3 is CASRLTGAYEQYF. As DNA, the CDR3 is TGCGCCAGCAGATTGACAGGGGCCTACGAGCAGTACTTC.

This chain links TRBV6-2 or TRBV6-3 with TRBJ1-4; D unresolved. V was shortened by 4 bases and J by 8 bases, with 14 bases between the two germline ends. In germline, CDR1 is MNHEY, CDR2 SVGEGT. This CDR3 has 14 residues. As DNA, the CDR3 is TGTGCCAGCAGTTGGTCTGACTCCGGCGAAAAACTGTTTTTT. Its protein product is CASSWSDSGEKLFF.

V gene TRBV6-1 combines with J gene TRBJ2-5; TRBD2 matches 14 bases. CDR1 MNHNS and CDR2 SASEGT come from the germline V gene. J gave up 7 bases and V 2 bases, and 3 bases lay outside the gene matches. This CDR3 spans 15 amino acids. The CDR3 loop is CASSEMTSGGATQYF. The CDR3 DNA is TGTGCCAGCAGTGAAATGACTAGCGGGGGGGCGACCCAGTACTTC.

The CDR3 DNA reads as TGTGCCATCCAACGCGGGACTAGCGGGAGGGCAAGTGAGCAGTTCTTC. This sequence encodes CAIQRGTSGRASEQFF. The chain combines TRBV24-1 with TRBJ2-1; 16 positions match TRBD2. CDR3 length: 16 residues. The junction had 12 bases not matched to a gene; V was cut back by 11 bases and J by 9 bases. Per the germline V gene, CDR1 is KGHDR and CDR2 is SFDVKD.

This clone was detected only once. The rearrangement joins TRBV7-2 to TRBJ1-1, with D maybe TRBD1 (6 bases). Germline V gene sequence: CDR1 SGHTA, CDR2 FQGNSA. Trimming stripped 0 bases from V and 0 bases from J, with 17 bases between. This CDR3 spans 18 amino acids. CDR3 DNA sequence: TGTGCCAGCAGCTTAGCAGGGACCCTAAGGGGGATGAACACTGAAGCTTTCTTT. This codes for CASSLAGTLRGMNTEAFF.

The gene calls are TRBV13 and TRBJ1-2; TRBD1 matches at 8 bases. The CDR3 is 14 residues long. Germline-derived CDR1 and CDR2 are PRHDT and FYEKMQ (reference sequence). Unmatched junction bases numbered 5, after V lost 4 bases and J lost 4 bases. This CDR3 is CASSSGQGFYGYTF. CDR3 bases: TGTGCCAGCAGCTCCGGACAGGGTTTCTATGGCTACACCTTC.

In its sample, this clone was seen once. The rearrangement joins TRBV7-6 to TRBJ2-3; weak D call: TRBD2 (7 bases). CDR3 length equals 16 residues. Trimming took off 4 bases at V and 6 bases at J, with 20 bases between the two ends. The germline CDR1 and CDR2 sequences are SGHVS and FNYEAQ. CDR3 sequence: CASSSRGGEGRDTQYF. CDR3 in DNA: TGTGCCAGCAGCTCCCGAGGGGGGGAGGGGCGTGATACGCAGTATTTT.

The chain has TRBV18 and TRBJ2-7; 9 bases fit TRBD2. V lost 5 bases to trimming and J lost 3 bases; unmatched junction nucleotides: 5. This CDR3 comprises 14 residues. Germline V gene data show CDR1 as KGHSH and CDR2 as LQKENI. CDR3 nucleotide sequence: TGTGCCAGCTCAAGGGCTAGCGGGGACTACGAGCAGTACTTC. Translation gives CASSRASGDYEQYF.

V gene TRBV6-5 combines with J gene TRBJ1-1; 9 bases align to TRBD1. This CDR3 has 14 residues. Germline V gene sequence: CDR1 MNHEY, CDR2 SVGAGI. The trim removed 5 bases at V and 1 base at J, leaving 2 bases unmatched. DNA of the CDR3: TGTGCCAGCAGTAAGGGACAGGGGAACACTGAAGCTTTCTTT. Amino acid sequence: CASSKGQGNTEAFF.

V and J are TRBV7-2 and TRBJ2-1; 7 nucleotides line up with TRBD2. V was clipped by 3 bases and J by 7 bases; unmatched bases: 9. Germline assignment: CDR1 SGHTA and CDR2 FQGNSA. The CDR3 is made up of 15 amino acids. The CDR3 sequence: CASSLGGGSWNEQFF. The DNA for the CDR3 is TGTGCCAGCAGCTTGGGGGGGGGTAGCTGGAATGAGCAGTTCTTC.

In nucleotides, the CDR3 is TGTGCCAGTAGTATTACAGAAAACTCCTACGAGCAGTACTTC. Translated: CASSITENSYEQYF. The rearrangement joins TRBV19 to TRBJ2-7; D unclear. With 3 bases removed from V and 0 bases from J, the gap between germline ends came to 9 bases. The CDR3 has 14 amino acids. CDR1 and CDR2 (germline): LNHDA, SQIVND (reference sequence).

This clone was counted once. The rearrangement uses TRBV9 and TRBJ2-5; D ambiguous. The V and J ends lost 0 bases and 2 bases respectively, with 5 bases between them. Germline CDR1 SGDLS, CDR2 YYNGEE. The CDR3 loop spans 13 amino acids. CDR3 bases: TGTGCCAGCAGCGTAGGTATGCAAGAGACCCAGTACTTC. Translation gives CASSVGMQETQYF.